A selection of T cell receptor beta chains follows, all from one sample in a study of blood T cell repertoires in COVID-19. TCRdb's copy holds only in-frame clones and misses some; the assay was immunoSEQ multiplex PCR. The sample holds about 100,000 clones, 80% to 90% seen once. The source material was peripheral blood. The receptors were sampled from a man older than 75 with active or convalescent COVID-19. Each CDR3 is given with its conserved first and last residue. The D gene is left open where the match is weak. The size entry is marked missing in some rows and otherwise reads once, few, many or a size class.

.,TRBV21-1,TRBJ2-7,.,CASRAGRGSGRLSYEQYF,TGTGCCAGCAGAGCCGGACGTGGTAGCGGGAGGCTGTCCTACGAGCAGTACTTC
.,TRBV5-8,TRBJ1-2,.,CASSLGSGTYGYTF,TGTGCCAGCAGCTTAGGATCAGGCACCTATGGCTACACCTTC
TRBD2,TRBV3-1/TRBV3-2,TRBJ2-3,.,CASSLYPSAGGPLDTQYF,TGTGCCAGCAGCCTATATCCCTCAGCGGGAGGGCCTCTAGATACGCAGTATTTT
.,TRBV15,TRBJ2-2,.,CATGYPDKMNTGELFF,TGTGCCACCGGTTACCCAGACAAAATGAACACCGGGGAGCTGTTTTTT
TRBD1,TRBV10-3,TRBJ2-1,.,CAMTQGASVADEQFF,TGTGCCATGACCCAGGGGGCCTCGGTCGCAGATGAGCAGTTCTTC
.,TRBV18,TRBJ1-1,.,CASSPAGTEAFF,TGTGCCAGCTCACCAGCGGGGACTGAAGCTTTCTTT
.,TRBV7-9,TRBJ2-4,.,CASSGRTTPGNIQYF,TGTGCCAGCAGCGGCAGGACGACCCCAGGGAACATTCAGTACTTC
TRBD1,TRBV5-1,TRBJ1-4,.,CASSLGRGPTNEKLFF,TGCGCCAGCAGCTTGGGCAGGGGGCCAACTAATGAAAAACTGTTTTTT
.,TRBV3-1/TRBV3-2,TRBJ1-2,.,CASSPTGNYGYTF,TGTGCCAGCAGCCCGACAGGAAACTATGGCTACACCTTC
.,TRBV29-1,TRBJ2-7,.,CSVGGGLQGRGPYEQYF,TGCAGCGTAGGGGGGGGGCTACAGGGCCGGGGCCCCTACGAGCAGTACTTC
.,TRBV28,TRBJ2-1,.,CASSLSVKGGNEQFF,TGTGCCAGCAGTTTATCGGTTAAAGGAGGCAATGAGCAGTTCTTC
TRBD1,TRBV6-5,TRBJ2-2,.,CASSLDRFNTGELFF,TGTGCCAGCAGCCTGGACAGGTTTAACACCGGGGAGCTGTTTTTT
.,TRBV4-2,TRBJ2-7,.,CASSHTIDGWAEQYF,TGTGCCAGCAGCCACACAATAGACGGTTGGGCCGAGCAGTACTTC
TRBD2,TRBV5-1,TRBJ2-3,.,CASSAASGKGTQYF,TGCGCCAGCAGCGCGGCTAGCGGGAAGGGTACGCAGTATTTT
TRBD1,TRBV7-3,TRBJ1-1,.,CASSSGQGLEAFF,TGTGCCAGCAGCTCCGGACAGGGCCTTGAAGCTTTCTTT
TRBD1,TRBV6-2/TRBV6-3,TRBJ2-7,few,CASSPGTGRHEQYF,TGTGCCAGCAGCCCCGGGACAGGGCGACACGAGCAGTACTTC
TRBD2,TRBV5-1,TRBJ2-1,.,CASKSGGPYNEQFF,TGCGCCAGCAAAAGCGGGGGACCCTACAATGAGCAGTTCTTC
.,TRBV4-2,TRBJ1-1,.,CASSWRTEDTEAFF,TGTGCCAGCAGCTGGAGAACGGAGGACACTGAAGCTTTCTTT
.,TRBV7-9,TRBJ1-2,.,CASSSQGNGYTF,TGTGCCAGCAGCTCCCAGGGTAACGGCTACACCTTC
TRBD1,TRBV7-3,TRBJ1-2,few,CASSPNQGDYGYTF,TGTGCCAGCAGCCCTAATCAGGGGGACTATGGCTACACCTTC
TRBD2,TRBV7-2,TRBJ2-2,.,CASGGRATGELFF,TGTGCCTCGGGGGGGAGGGCCACCGGGGAGCTGTTTTTT
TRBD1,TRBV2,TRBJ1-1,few,CASWGQGASNTEAFF,TGTGCCAGCTGGGGACAGGGGGCGTCGAACACTGAAGCTTTCTTT
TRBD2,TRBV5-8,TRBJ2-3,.,CASSLTSGRGGTQYF,TGTGCCAGCAGCTTGACCAGCGGGAGAGGCGGTACGCAGTATTTT
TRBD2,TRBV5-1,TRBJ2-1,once,CASSPETSGRIEQFF,TGCGCCAGCAGCCCCGAGACTAGCGGGAGGATTGAGCAGTTCTTC
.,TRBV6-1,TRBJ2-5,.,CASSEGGFAETQYF,TGTGCCAGCAGTGAAGGAGGGTTCGCAGAGACCCAGTACTTC
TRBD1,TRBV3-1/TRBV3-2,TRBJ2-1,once,CASSQDHIGQGPNNEQFF,TGTGCCAGCAGCCAAGATCACATAGGACAGGGACCTAACAATGAGCAGTTCTTC
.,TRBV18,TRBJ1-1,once,CASSPGQKNTEAFF,TGTGCCAGCTCACCGGGCCAGAAGAACACTGAAGCTTTCTTT
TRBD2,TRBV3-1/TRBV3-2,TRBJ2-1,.,CASEPTSRMNEQFF,TGTGCCAGCGAACCGACTAGCAGGATGAATGAGCAGTTCTTC
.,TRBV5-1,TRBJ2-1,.,CASSSGVSYNEQFF,TGCGCCAGCAGCTCGGGGGTCTCCTACAATGAGCAGTTCTTC
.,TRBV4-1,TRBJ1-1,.,CASSQDQDRNTEAFF,TGCGCCAGCAGCCAAGACCAGGATAGAAACACTGAAGCTTTCTTT
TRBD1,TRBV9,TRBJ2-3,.,CASSDRGGTDTQYF,TGTGCCAGCAGCGACAGGGGAGGCACAGATACGCAGTATTTT
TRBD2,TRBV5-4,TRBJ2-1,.,CASGRDYLGEQFF,TGTGCCAGCGGCCGGGACTACCTTGGGGAGCAGTTCTTC
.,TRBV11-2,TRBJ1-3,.,CASSLQLGVSGNTIYF,TGTGCCAGCAGCCTCCAGTTAGGAGTCTCTGGAAACACCATATATTTT
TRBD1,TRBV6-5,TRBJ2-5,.,CASSPTGGGETQYF,TGTGCCAGCAGTCCTACAGGGGGTGGGGAGACCCAGTACTTC
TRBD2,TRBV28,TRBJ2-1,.,CASSPIQNRLANSYNEQFF,TGTGCCAGCAGTCCAATCCAGAACCGACTAGCGAACTCCTACAATGAGCAGTTCTTC
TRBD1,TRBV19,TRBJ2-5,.,CATWDREETQYF,TGTGCCACCTGGGACAGGGAGGAGACCCAGTACTTC
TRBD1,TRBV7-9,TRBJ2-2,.,CASSLGQLNTGELFF,TGTGCCAGCAGCTTGGGACAGCTTAACACCGGGGAGCTGTTTTTT
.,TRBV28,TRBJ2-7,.,CASSLAQGQYEQYF,TGTGCCAGCAGTTTGGCCCAGGGCCAATACGAGCAGTACTTC
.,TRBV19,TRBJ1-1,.,CASSSFGGLDTEAFF,TGTGCCAGTAGTTCCTTCGGGGGGCTCGACACTGAAGCTTTCTTT
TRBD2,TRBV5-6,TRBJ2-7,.,CASSTSGAYEQYF,TGTGCCAGCAGCACTAGCGGGGCCTACGAGCAGTACTTC
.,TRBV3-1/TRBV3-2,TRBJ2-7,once,CASKAPLLARQYF,TGTGCCAGCAAGGCGCCCCTCCTAGCCCGGCAGTACTTC
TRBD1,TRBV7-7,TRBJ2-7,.,CASSRGQGGEQYF,TGTGCTAGCAGCAGGGGACAGGGAGGCGAGCAGTACTTC
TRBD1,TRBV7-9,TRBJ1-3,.,CASSLAGQISGNTIYF,TGTGCCAGCAGCTTAGCGGGACAGATCTCTGGAAACACCATATATTTT
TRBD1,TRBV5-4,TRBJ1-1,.,CASSQQGRKAFF,TGTGCCAGCAGCCAACAGGGGCGCAAAGCTTTCTTT
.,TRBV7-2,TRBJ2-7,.,CASSQLYEQYF,TGTGCCAGCAGCCAACTATACGAGCAGTACTTC
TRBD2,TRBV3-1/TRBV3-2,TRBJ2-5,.,CASIGTNHETQYF,TGTGCCAGCATCGGGACTAACCACGAGACCCAGTACTTC
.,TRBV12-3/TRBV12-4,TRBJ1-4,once,CASSLSGEKLFF,TGTGCCAGCAGTTTGAGTGGTGAAAAACTGTTTTTT
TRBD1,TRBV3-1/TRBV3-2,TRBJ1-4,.,CASSGRQGFNEKLFF,TGTGCCAGCAGCGGGAGACAGGGCTTTAATGAAAAACTGTTTTTT
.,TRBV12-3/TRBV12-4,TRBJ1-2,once,CASSDNNRDWTF,TGTGCCAGCAGTGACAATAACCGGGACTGGACCTTC
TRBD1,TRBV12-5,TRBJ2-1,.,CASGRTGGKYNEQFF,TGTGCTAGTGGCCGGACAGGGGGAAAATACAATGAGCAGTTCTTC
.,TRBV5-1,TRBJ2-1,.,CASSFLPVPAYNEQFF,TGCGCCAGCAGCTTTCTCCCCGTACCAGCCTACAATGAGCAGTTCTTC
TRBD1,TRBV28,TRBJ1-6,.,CASSLPPTGANSPLHF,TGTGCCAGCAGTTTACCCCCGACAGGGGCAAATTCACCCCTCCACTTT
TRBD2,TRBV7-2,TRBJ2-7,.,CASSLVGASGSEQYF,TGTGCCAGCAGCTTAGTTGGGGCTAGCGGGAGCGAGCAGTACTTC
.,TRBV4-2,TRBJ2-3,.,CASSQVSESPQYF,TGTGCCAGCAGCCAAGTATCGGAGTCTCCGCAGTATTTT
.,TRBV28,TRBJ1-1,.,CASSLLTRGNTEAFF,TGTGCCAGCAGTTTACTTACCCGGGGGAACACTGAAGCTTTCTTT